This T cell receptor (beta chain) was recovered during a study of control samples from healthy donors and cancer patients. Generated by immunoSEQ multiplex PCR, the TCRdb table keeps only in-frame clones and is missing some. Of 45,000 or so clones in the sample, over 75% are singletons; the top ten hold roughly a tenth. CDR3 length: 17 residues. Germline trimming cut 4 bases from V and 3 bases from J; bases unmatched to any gene: 14. Per germline, CDR1 MGHDK and CDR2 SYGVNS. The chain uses TRBV25-1 and TRBJ1-2; TRBD1 agrees at 7 bases. Sequencing was carried out using PBMCs. The sequence was obtained from a woman in her sixties or seventies with lung cancer. CDR3 DNA: TGTGCCAGCAGTGGTCGGAACCGGGACAGCCTTTACTATGGCTACACCTTC. Translating gives CASSGRNRDSLYYGYTF.